The 21 T cell receptor beta chains below come from one sample, sequenced in a study of blood T cell repertoires in COVID-19. Clones were read by immunoSEQ multiplex PCR, and TCRdb kept only the in-frame ones, dropping some. The sample records a few hundred thousand clones, around 85% being singletons. Sequenced material: PBMCs or T cells enriched from blood (not recorded which). These receptors were obtained from a woman aged 25-40 years who had recovered from COVID-19.

The chain employs TRBV28 and TRBJ1-5; 8 bases agree with TRBD1. Trimming removed 1 base from V and 2 bases from J; junction bases left unmatched: 4. Germline lookup yields CDR1 MDHEN and CDR2 SYDVKM. This CDR3 has 16 amino acids. The CDR3 spells CASSLLSRGRNQPQHF. Here the CDR3 DNA reads TGTGCCAGCAGTTTATTATCCAGGGGGCGCAATCAGCCCCAGCATTTT.

This clone has just a few counts. The J gene is TRBJ2-7, the V gene TRBV10-1, with TRBD2 matching over 10 bases. CDR3 length: 15 residues. Trimming took 4 bases from V and 4 from J; bases not matched to a gene: 7. The germline V gene encodes CDR1 WNHNN and CDR2 SYGVQD (reference sequence). DNA for the CDR3: TGCGCCAGCAGTGGGGGCAGCGGGAGGGGGTACGAGCAGTACTTC. Translating gives CASSGGSGRGYEQYF.

The rearrangement uses TRBV27 and TRBJ1-1; D is perhaps TRBD1 (5 bases). V was pared by 5 bases and J by 5 bases, with 24 bases between. Germline V gene sequence: CDR1 MNHEY, CDR2 SMNVEV (reference sequence). The CDR3 contains 17 residues. The CDR3 protein is CASSQFGKGPRETEAFF. As DNA, the CDR3 is TGTGCCAGCAGTCAATTCGGAAAGGGGCCCCGCGAGACTGAAGCTTTCTTT.

The chain couples TRBV28 to TRBJ2-5; 8 positions match TRBD2. The ends lost 6 bases at V and 4 bases at J; junction bases unmatched: 4. Germline V CDR1 and CDR2: MDHEN, SYDVKM. The CDR3 loop spans 13 amino acids. CDR3 bases: TGTGCCAGCAGCCGGGGGACTAGAGAGACCCAGTACTTC. It translates to CASSRGTRETQYF.

This clone was seen just once. The rearrangement links TRBV5-4 to TRBJ2-2; TRBD2 matches at 7 bases. Germline V gene sequence: CDR1 SGHNT, CDR2 YYREEE (reference sequence). The CDR3 spans 16 residues. Losses at the gene ends were 1 base for V and 0 bases for J; bases not matched to a gene: 3. The CDR3 spells CASSLLLAANTGELFF. The DNA of the CDR3 is TGTGCCAGCAGCTTGTTGCTAGCGGCGAACACCGGGGAGCTGTTTTTT. Supplemented by reference TRBV5-4 and TRBJ2-2, the full variable domain reads ETGVTQSPTHLIKTRGQQVTLRCSSQSGHNTVSWYQQALGQGPQFIFQYYREEENGRGNFPPRFSGLQFPNYSSELNVNALELDDSALYLCASSLLLAANTGELFFGEGSRLTVL.

The chain uses TRBV10-3 and TRBJ2-1; TRBD1 aligns across 10 bases. Germline loops: CDR1 ENHRY, CDR2 SYGVKD. The CDR3 runs to 19 residues. V lost 3 bases, J lost 0 bases, and 11 bases stayed unmatched. The CDR3 coding sequence is TGTGCCATCAGTGACAGACAGGGGGCCTCCTTAAGCTCCTACAATGAGCAGTTCTTC. It is translated as CAISDRQGASLSSYNEQFF.

The chain is built from TRBV9 and TRBJ2-3, with no clear D. Trimming left V 1 base short and J 5 bases short, with 8 bases between. The length of the CDR3 is 13 residues. Germline values: CDR1 SGDLS, CDR2 YYNGEE. The CDR3 nucleotides are TGTGCCAGCAGCGTAACTTCTGGAGATACGCAGTATTTT. The encoded protein is CASSVTSGDTQYF.

The chain joins TRBV4-1 to TRBJ2-2; 7 nucleotides line up with TRBD2. CDR3 length equals 17 residues. Germline-derived CDR1 and CDR2 are MGHRA and YSYEKL. With 0 bases clipped from V and 3 bases from J, the junction kept 7 bases outside the gene matches. The CDR3 bases are TGCGCCAGCAGCCAAGATCGTTTGCGGGAGTACACCGGGGAGCTGTTTTTT. It translates to CASSQDRLREYTGELFF.

The chain carries TRBV5-1 and TRBJ2-7; a weak D match, TRBD2 (6 bases). V lost 0 bases, J lost 3 bases, and 16 bases lay in between. CDR1 and CDR2 (germline): SGHRS, YFSETQ. The CDR3 extends over 16 amino acids. The CDR3 here is CASSLATRTGRYEQYF. Written as DNA, the CDR3 is TGCGCCAGCAGCTTGGCGACTAGGACGGGCCGCTACGAGCAGTACTTC. Using reference TRBV5-1 and TRBJ2-7 for the parts outside the CDR3, the full variable domain is KAGVTQTPRYLIKTRGQQVTLSCSPISGHRSVSWYQQTPGQGLQFLFEYFSETQRNKGNFPGRFSGRQFSNSRSEMNVSTLELGDSALYLCASSLATRTGRYEQYFGPGTRLTVT.

The genes are TRBV27 and TRBJ2-7, with TRBD1 matching over 11 bases. Germline CDR1 and CDR2: MNHEY and SMNVEV (reference sequence). J was trimmed by 6 bases and V by 4 bases; bases with no gene match: 2. The CDR3 loop spans 13 amino acids. The CDR3 region is CASSYGTGGEQYF. DNA of the CDR3: TGTGCCAGCAGTTACGGGACAGGGGGCGAGCAGTACTTC.

The DNA for the CDR3 is TGTGCCAGCAGCTTCGGAGACAGTACGAACACTGAAGCTTTCTTT. Protein: CASSFGDSTNTEAFF. This chain joins TRBV7-9 and TRBJ1-1, with a possible D match to TRBD1 (5 bases). Trimming took off 3 bases at V and 1 base at J, with 12 bases between the two ends. The CDR3 has 15 residues. CDR1 is SEHNR, CDR2 FQNEAQ, per germline (reference sequence). The whole variable domain, remainder taken from reference TRBV7-9 and TRBJ1-1, is DTGVSQNPRHKITKRGQNVTFRCDPISEHNRLYWYRQTLGQGPEFLTYFQNEAQLEKSRLLSDRFSAERPKGSFSTLEIQRTEQGDSAMYLCASSFGDSTNTEAFFGQGTRLTVV.

This clone showed up just once. This rearrangement joins TRBV5-1 to TRBJ2-1; unclear D gene. Germline V gene lookup returns CDR1 SGHRS and CDR2 YFSETQ. Trimming stripped 1 base from V and 0 bases from J, with 11 bases between. This CDR3 comprises 16 residues. CDR3 bases: TGCGCCAGCAGCTTGCAGTCCCCTGGCTCCTACAATGAGCAGTTCTTC. It is translated as CASSLQSPGSYNEQFF.

A single count supports this clone. The rearrangement uses TRBV10-3 and TRBJ1-4; tentative D call: TRBD1 (5 bases). The CDR3 totals 15 residues. Germline lookup yields CDR1 ENHRY and CDR2 SYGVKD. The V end was cut by 0 bases, the J end by 7 bases, with 12 bases between. The DNA of the CDR3 is TGTGCCATCAGTGAGTCACAAGGGGCTACTGAAAAACTGTTTTTT. Protein sequence: CAISESQGATEKLFF.

The chain recombines TRBV7-2 with TRBJ2-1; no clear D gene. V gave up 1 base and J gave up 10 bases, with 8 bases separating them. This CDR3 spans 12 amino acids. The germline V gene has CDR1 SGHTA and CDR2 FQGNSA. CDR3 nucleotides: TGTGCCAGCAGCTTAGGATGGGCCGAGCAGTTCTTC. It translates to CASSLGWAEQFF.

V is TRBV19 and J is TRBJ2-6, with no clear D. The CDR3 has 14 amino acids. In germline, CDR1 is LNHDA, CDR2 SQIVND (reference sequence). The V end lost 4 bases, the J end lost 5 bases, and 9 bases lay between the germline ends. The CDR3 sequence: CASSRDTRANVLTF. In DNA form, the CDR3 reads TGTGCCAGTAGTAGAGACACACGGGCCAACGTCCTGACTTTC.

V gene TRBV12-3 or TRBV12-4 combines with J gene TRBJ2-1; TRBD2 might be the D (6 bases). Trimming took off 2 bases at V and 7 bases at J, with 9 bases between the two ends. This CDR3 contains 13 residues. The CDR3 DNA follows: TGTGCCAGCAGTTTAATGGGAGGTAATGAGCAGTTCTTC. Residues: CASSLMGGNEQFF.

Only one count was recorded for this clone. J is TRBJ2-5 and V is TRBV9; 7 bases are shared with TRBD2. CDR3 size: 13 residues. CDR1 and CDR2 (germline): SGDLS, YYNGEE. J was trimmed by 2 bases and V by 2 bases; bases with no gene match: 0. The CDR3 DNA is TGTGCCAGCAGCGTCGGGGGGCAAGAGACCCAGTACTTC. Protein: CASSVGGQETQYF.

The chain uses TRBV28 and TRBJ1-2; 8 bases line up with TRBD1. CDR3 length equals 15 residues. V trimming: 5 bases; J trimming: 6 bases; junction bases outside the gene matches: 11. CDR1 is MDHEN, CDR2 SYDVKM, per germline. Written as DNA, the CDR3 is TGTGCCAGCAGTCTCAGGGGGCACAGGGTCCATGGCTACACCTTC. This gives the protein CASSLRGHRVHGYTF.

The chain uses TRBV15 and TRBJ2-6, with unresolved D. The CDR3 covers 15 residues. Trimming removed 5 bases at V and 0 bases at J, with 8 bases between. Per the germline V gene, CDR1 is LNHNV and CDR2 is YYDKDF (reference sequence). The DNA for the CDR3 is TGTGCCACCAGCCCTGAGGTCTCTGGGGCCAACGTCCTGACTTTC. Its translation: CATSPEVSGANVLTF.

V and J are TRBV28 and TRBJ1-4, with D perhaps matching TRBD1 (5 bases). The CDR3 extends over 15 amino acids. Germline V lookup: CDR1 MDHEN, CDR2 SYDVKM. V was trimmed by 8 bases and J by 2 bases, leaving 15 bases between them. The CDR3 is CASGVSGPTNEKLFF. CDR3 DNA: TGTGCCAGCGGGGTATCAGGGCCCACTAATGAAAAACTGTTTTTT.

This rearrangement joins TRBV4-1 to TRBJ1-4, with D possibly matching TRBD1 (5 bases). CDR3 length: 14 amino acids. Germline CDR1 reads MGHRA; CDR2 reads YSYEKL. Between the trimmed V and J ends, which lost 1 base and 4 bases, there was a span of 7 bases. This CDR3 reads CASSQGDSNEKLFF. The DNA for the CDR3 is TGCGCCAGCAGCCAAGGAGACAGTAATGAAAAACTGTTTTTT.